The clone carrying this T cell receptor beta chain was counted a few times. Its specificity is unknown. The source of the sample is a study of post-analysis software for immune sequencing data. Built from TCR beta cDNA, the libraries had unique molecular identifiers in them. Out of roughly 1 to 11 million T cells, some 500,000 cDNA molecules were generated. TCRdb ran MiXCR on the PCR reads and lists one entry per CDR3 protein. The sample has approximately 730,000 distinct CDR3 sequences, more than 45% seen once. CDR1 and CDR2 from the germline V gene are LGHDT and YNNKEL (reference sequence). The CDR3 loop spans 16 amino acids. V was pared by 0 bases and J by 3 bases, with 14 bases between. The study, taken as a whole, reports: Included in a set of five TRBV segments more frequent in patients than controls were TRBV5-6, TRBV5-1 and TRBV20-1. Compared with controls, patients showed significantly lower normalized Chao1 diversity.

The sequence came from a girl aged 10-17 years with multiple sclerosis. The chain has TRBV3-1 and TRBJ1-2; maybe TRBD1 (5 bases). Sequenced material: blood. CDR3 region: CASSQDSSGLHYGYTF. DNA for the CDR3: TGTGCCAGCAGCCAAGATTCCTCAGGGCTCCACTATGGCTACACCTTC.